This is a list of T cell receptor beta chains from one sample in a study of blood T cell repertoires in COVID-19. The method was immunoSEQ multiplex PCR; TCRdb's version includes in-frame clones alone and lacks a portion of them. This table holds under 450,000 clones, 89% found once. What was sequenced was peripheral blood. Receptors originate from a woman in her thirties or forties with COVID-19, enrolled during active disease. Both conserved end residues are part of each CDR3. Each record gives: clone size, J gene, D gene, V gene, CDR3 protein, CDR3 DNA. D genes are given only for firm matches. Some rows have no size entry. The others give once, few or many, or a class for an expanded clone.

abundance: .; j_gene: TRBJ2-1; d_gene: .; v_gene: TRBV4-3; CDR3aa: CASSQDPLHSNEQFF; CDR3nt: TGCGCCAGCAGCCAAGATCCCCTCCACAGTAATGAGCAGTTCTTC
abundance: .; j_gene: TRBJ1-1; d_gene: .; v_gene: TRBV11-3; CDR3aa: CASSLDGVNTEAFF; CDR3nt: TGTGCCAGCAGCTTAGACGGAGTGAACACTGAAGCTTTCTTT
abundance: .; j_gene: TRBJ1-3; d_gene: .; v_gene: TRBV12-3/TRBV12-4; CDR3aa: CASSFPGFSTIYF; CDR3nt: TGTGCCAGCAGTTTTCCGGGTTTCAGCACCATATATTTT
abundance: once; j_gene: TRBJ2-7; d_gene: TRBD1; v_gene: TRBV13; CDR3aa: CASSSRTGRASYEQYF; CDR3nt: TGTGCCAGCAGCTCCAGGACAGGTCGGGCCTCCTACGAGCAGTACTTC
abundance: .; j_gene: TRBJ1-1; d_gene: .; v_gene: TRBV29-1; CDR3aa: CSVVRGFAEAFF; CDR3nt: TGCAGCGTTGTTCGGGGGTTCGCTGAAGCTTTCTTT
abundance: .; j_gene: TRBJ1-6; d_gene: .; v_gene: TRBV10-3; CDR3aa: CAISASIGDSPLHF; CDR3nt: TGTGCCATCAGTGCTAGTATCGGGGATTCACCCCTCCACTTT
abundance: once; j_gene: TRBJ2-7; d_gene: TRBD2; v_gene: TRBV28; CDR3aa: CASTLGAGGGYEQYF; CDR3nt: TGTGCCAGCACCTTAGGGGCGGGAGGAGGGTACGAGCAGTACTTC
abundance: .; j_gene: TRBJ1-1; d_gene: .; v_gene: TRBV28; CDR3aa: CASPKRGAQGSTEAFF; CDR3nt: TGTGCCAGCCCAAAACGGGGGGCACAGGGAAGCACTGAAGCTTTCTTT
abundance: .; j_gene: TRBJ2-7; d_gene: TRBD2; v_gene: TRBV6-6; CDR3aa: CASSPGGTSGTYEQYF; CDR3nt: TGTGCCAGCAGTCCAGGGGGGACTAGCGGAACCTACGAGCAGTACTTC
abundance: .; j_gene: TRBJ1-5; d_gene: .; v_gene: TRBV12-3/TRBV12-4; CDR3aa: CASSLAGVQPQHF; CDR3nt: TGTGCCAGCAGTTTGGCGGGGGTCCAGCCCCAGCATTTT
abundance: once; j_gene: TRBJ1-6; d_gene: .; v_gene: TRBV3-1/TRBV3-2; CDR3aa: CASSQMGSGLSPLHF; CDR3nt: TGTGCCAGCAGCCAGATGGGTTCTGGGCTTTCACCCCTCCACTTT
abundance: .; j_gene: TRBJ1-4; d_gene: TRBD1; v_gene: TRBV19; CDR3aa: CASSIGQGEKLFF; CDR3nt: TGTGCCAGTAGTATAGGACAGGGTGAAAAACTGTTTTTT
abundance: once; j_gene: TRBJ1-2; d_gene: TRBD1; v_gene: TRBV6-5; CDR3aa: CASSYRGQGVGGYTF; CDR3nt: TGTGCCAGCAGTTACCGGGGACAGGGGGTAGGCGGCTACACCTTC
abundance: .; j_gene: TRBJ2-5; d_gene: .; v_gene: TRBV10-3; CDR3aa: CATQAWSSAETQYF; CDR3nt: TGTGCCACTCAAGCGTGGAGTAGCGCAGAGACCCAGTACTTC
abundance: .; j_gene: TRBJ1-1; d_gene: .; v_gene: TRBV7-9; CDR3aa: CAGEDTEAFF; CDR3nt: TGTGCCGGAGAAGACACTGAAGCTTTCTTT
abundance: .; j_gene: TRBJ2-1; d_gene: TRBD2; v_gene: TRBV6-2/TRBV6-3; CDR3aa: CASSGAGGPYNEQFF; CDR3nt: TGTGCCAGCAGTGGCGCGGGAGGGCCCTACAATGAGCAGTTCTTC
abundance: .; j_gene: TRBJ1-5; d_gene: TRBD1; v_gene: TRBV6-5; CDR3aa: CASRDRTGGFQPQHF; CDR3nt: TGTGCCAGCAGGGACCGGACAGGGGGCTTTCAGCCCCAGCATTTT
abundance: .; j_gene: TRBJ1-2; d_gene: .; v_gene: TRBV7-3; CDR3aa: CASSDRSGGYTF; CDR3nt: TGTGCCAGCAGCGACAGATCGGGTGGCTACACCTTC
abundance: .; j_gene: TRBJ2-7; d_gene: TRBD1; v_gene: TRBV3-1/TRBV3-2; CDR3aa: CASSQDKPWTGYEQYF; CDR3nt: TGTGCCAGCAGCCAAGATAAGCCTTGGACAGGCTACGAGCAGTACTTC
abundance: .; j_gene: TRBJ1-1; d_gene: .; v_gene: TRBV7-2; CDR3aa: CASSPGQLVTEAFF; CDR3nt: TGTGCCAGCAGCCCAGGACAGTTAGTCACTGAAGCTTTCTTT
abundance: .; j_gene: TRBJ2-2; d_gene: .; v_gene: TRBV18; CDR3aa: CASSQDLLGTGELFF; CDR3nt: TGTGCCAGCTCACAGGACTTGTTGGGCACCGGGGAGCTGTTTTTT
abundance: once; j_gene: TRBJ2-2; d_gene: TRBD1; v_gene: TRBV6-2/TRBV6-3; CDR3aa: CASSFNRGTNTGELFF; CDR3nt: TGTGCCAGCAGTTTTAACAGGGGGACTAACACCGGGGAGCTGTTTTTT
abundance: .; j_gene: TRBJ1-5; d_gene: TRBD1; v_gene: TRBV7-8; CDR3aa: CASSLTGTGYNQPQHF; CDR3nt: TGTGCCAGCAGCTTAACCGGGACAGGCTACAATCAGCCCCAGCATTTT
abundance: .; j_gene: TRBJ2-2; d_gene: TRBD1; v_gene: TRBV5-1; CDR3aa: CASSLGTGETGELFF; CDR3nt: TGCGCCAGCAGTTTAGGGACAGGGGAAACCGGGGAGCTGTTTTTT
abundance: .; j_gene: TRBJ1-6; d_gene: .; v_gene: TRBV6-5; CDR3aa: CAINATGRHNSPLHF; CDR3nt: TGTGCCATCAACGCAACAGGGCGACATAATTCACCCCTCCACTTT
abundance: .; j_gene: TRBJ1-3; d_gene: .; v_gene: TRBV10-2; CDR3aa: CASSERSGNTIYF; CDR3nt: TGCGCCAGCAGTGAGCGCTCTGGAAACACCATATATTTT
abundance: .; j_gene: TRBJ2-7; d_gene: .; v_gene: TRBV30; CDR3aa: CAWSNPGLSSYEQYF; CDR3nt: TGTGCCTGGAGTAATCCGGGACTTAGCTCCTACGAGCAGTACTTC
abundance: .; j_gene: TRBJ2-1; d_gene: .; v_gene: TRBV7-2; CDR3aa: CASSTRTVSPEQFF; CDR3nt: TGTGCCAGCAGCACCCGGACAGTGAGCCCTGAGCAGTTCTTC
abundance: .; j_gene: TRBJ2-1; d_gene: TRBD2; v_gene: TRBV28; CDR3aa: CASSLAGGNFNEQFF; CDR3nt: TGTGCCAGCAGTTTGGCGGGGGGCAACTTTAATGAGCAGTTCTTC
abundance: .; j_gene: TRBJ1-1; d_gene: TRBD1; v_gene: TRBV6-4; CDR3aa: CASSRTGQGNTEAFF; CDR3nt: TGTGCCAGCAGCCGAACGGGACAGGGCAACACTGAAGCTTTCTTT
abundance: .; j_gene: TRBJ1-2; d_gene: .; v_gene: TRBV19; CDR3aa: CASRQSNYGYTF; CDR3nt: TGTGCCAGTCGCCAGTCTAACTATGGCTACACCTTC
abundance: .; j_gene: TRBJ2-3; d_gene: TRBD2; v_gene: TRBV5-4; CDR3aa: CASSLGKAGRTDTQYF; CDR3nt: TGTGCCAGCAGCTTGGGGAAAGCGGGAAGGACAGATACGCAGTATTTT